Here is one T cell receptor (beta chain) with its context. Germline V gene lookup returns CDR1 SQVTM and CDR2 ANQGSEA. Germline trimming cut 0 bases from V and 4 bases from J; bases unmatched to any gene: 3. The CDR3 contains 16 residues. At minimum, one pre-ART and two post-ART PBMC samples were obtained from each donor. This record belongs to a study of long-term antiretroviral therapy in people with HIV. Samples were assayed with immunoSEQ v3.0 at survey level. Sequencing was performed with immunoSEQ multiplex PCR; in TCRdb, only in-frame clones are kept and a portion is missing. Of around 18,000 clones listed, 80% to 90% were seen once; the top ten hold more than 7.5%.

The sequences come from unsorted PBMCs, collected 4.2 years after starting antiretroviral therapy. This clonotype was obtained from a man aged 45-60 years with HIV. The chain carries TRBV29-1 and TRBJ2-2; 12 nucleotides match TRBD1. CDR3 nucleotides: TGCAGCGTTGAAGAAGGGACAGGGGGCATCACCGGGGAGCTGTTTTTT. It codes for CSVEEGTGGITGELFF.